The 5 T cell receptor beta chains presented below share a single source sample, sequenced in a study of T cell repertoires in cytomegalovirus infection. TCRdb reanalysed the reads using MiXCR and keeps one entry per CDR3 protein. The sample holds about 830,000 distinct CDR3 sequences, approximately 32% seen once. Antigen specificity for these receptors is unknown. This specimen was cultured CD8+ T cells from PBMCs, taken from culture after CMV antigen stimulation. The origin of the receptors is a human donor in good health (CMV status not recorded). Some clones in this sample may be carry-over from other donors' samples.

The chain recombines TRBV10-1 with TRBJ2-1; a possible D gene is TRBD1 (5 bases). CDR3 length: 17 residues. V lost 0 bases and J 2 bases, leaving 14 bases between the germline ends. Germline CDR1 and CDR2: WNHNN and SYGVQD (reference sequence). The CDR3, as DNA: TGCGCCAGCAGTGAGTCTCGCAATCAGGGTACCTACAATGAGCAGTTCTTC. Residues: CASSESRNQGTYNEQFF.

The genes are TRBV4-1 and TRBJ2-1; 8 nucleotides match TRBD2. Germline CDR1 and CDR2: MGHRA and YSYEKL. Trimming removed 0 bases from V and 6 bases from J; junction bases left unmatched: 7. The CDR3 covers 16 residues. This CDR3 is CASSQERGGVGNEQFF. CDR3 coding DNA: TGCGCCAGCAGCCAAGAACGGGGGGGCGTTGGCAATGAGCAGTTCTTC.

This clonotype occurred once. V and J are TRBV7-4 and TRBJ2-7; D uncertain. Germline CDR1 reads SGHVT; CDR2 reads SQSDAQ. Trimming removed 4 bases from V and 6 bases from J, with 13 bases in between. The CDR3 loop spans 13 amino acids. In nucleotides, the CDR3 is TGTGCCAGCAGCTCCATGGACGCGTTCGAGCAGTACGTC. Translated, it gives CASSSMDAFEQYV.

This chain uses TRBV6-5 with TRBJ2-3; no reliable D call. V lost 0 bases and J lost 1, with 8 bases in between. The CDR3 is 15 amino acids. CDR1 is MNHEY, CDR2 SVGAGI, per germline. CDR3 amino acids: CASSYSEPRTDTQYF. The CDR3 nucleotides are TGTGCCAGCAGTTACTCGGAGCCGCGCACAGATACGCAGTATTTT.

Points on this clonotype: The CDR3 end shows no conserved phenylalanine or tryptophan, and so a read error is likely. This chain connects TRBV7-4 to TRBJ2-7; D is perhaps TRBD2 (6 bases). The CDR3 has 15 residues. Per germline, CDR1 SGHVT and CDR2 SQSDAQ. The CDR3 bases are TGTGTCAGCAGCTTAGTGGGGGACTCAAACTACGAGCAGTACATC. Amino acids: CVSSLVGDSNYEQYI.